This T cell receptor beta chain came from a study of T cell changes during pregnancy in multiple sclerosis. TCRdb's table, derived via immunoSEQ multiplex PCR, lists solely in-frame clones and lacks some. The table includes about 20,000 clones, 85% to 90% detected once. This CDR3 is 15 amino acids long. The germline gives CDR1 SEHNR, CDR2 FQNEAQ (reference sequence). The V segment lost 5 bases and the J segment 6 bases; nucleotides outside the gene matches: 9. This TCR derives from a female donor with multiple sclerosis, enrolled in a pregnancy study. This chain connects TRBV7-9 to TRBJ2-1; 8 bases align to TRBD1. The sample in question was CD8+ T cells from peripheral blood mononuclear cells, obtained after pregnancy. The CDR3 DNA is TGTGCCAGCAGCGTGGTCCGGACAGGGACCAATGAGCAGTTCTTC. Translation: CASSVVRTGTNEQFF.